This record looks at one TCR beta chain sequence and its context. Antigen specificity is unknown. The sample originates from a study of shared clonotypes between healthy human individuals. Study-wide findings and caveats: Between several donors, naive CD4 clonotypes were shared at a level of around 4.8%.

The germline V gene has CDR1 SQVTM and CDR2 ANQGSEA. The CDR3 is 13 residues long. V lost 4 bases to trimming and J lost 7 bases, with 17 bases between them. Sequencing used immunoSEQ multiplex PCR; TCRdb keeps in-frame clones, though not all of them. The data hold 1,100,000 or so clones, with about 80% observed a single time. The sequence was collected from a man aged 18 to 29 in good health. Some clones in this sample may be carry-over from other donors' samples. The chain joins TRBV29-1 to TRBJ2-7; D is perhaps TRBD2 (6 bases). Sequencing was performed on memory CD4+ T cells from PBMCs. The subset: CD45RA-negative fraction. CDR3 DNA sequence: TGCAGCGTTGCCCAAACGATGGGAGGTGAGCAGTACTTC. Translation gives CSVAQTMGGEQYF.